This T cell receptor (beta chain) was sequenced during a study of glioma-infiltrating T cells. Comments on this clonotype: Its target is unknown.

TCR alpha and beta CDR3 regions were amplified from RNA using iRepertoire nested multiplex PCR. Tissue mRNA or PBMC total RNA, roughly 85-450 ng, went into one-step reverse transcription and amplification. TCRdb reprocessed the multiplex PCR reads via MiXCR and lists one record per CDR3 protein. The data hold approximately 88,000 distinct CDR3 sequences, with about 23% observed a single time. Regarding the study as a whole: Tissue and blood shared very few CDR3 sequences. Tissue-blood divergence was below expectation in non-neoplastic patients, above in gliomas.

Trimming took 5 bases from V and 4 from J; bases not matched to a gene: 11. The CDR3 has 15 residues. The germline V gene has CDR1 SGHNT and CDR2 YYREEE (reference sequence). The V gene is TRBV5-4, the J gene TRBJ2-7, with 8 positions matching TRBD1. The source material was glioma tissue, nonneoplastic brain tissue, or PBMCs (not recorded which). The TCR comes from a human donor with low-grade glioma or glioblastoma, undergoing nonglioma brain surgery, or in good health (not recorded which). The CDR3 DNA follows: TGTGCCAGCAGTGATGGACAGGGAAGCTCTTACGAGCAGTACTTC. The encoded protein is CASSDGQGSSYEQYF.